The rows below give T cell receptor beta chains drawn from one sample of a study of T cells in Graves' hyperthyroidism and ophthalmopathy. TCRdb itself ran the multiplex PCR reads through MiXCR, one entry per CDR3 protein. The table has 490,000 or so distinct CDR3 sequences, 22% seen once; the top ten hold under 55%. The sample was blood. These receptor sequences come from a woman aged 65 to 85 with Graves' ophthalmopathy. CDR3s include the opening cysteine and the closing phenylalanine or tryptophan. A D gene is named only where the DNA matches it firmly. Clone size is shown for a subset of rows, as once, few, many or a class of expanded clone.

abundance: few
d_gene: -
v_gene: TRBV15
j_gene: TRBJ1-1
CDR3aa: CATSRVLVGVGTEAFF

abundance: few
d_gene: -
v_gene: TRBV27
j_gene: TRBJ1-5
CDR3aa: CASSSRWGGDSNQPQHF

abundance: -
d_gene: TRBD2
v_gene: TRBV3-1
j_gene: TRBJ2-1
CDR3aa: CASSVIAGGQNEQFF

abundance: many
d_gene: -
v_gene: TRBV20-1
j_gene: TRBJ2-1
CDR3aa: CSATPGTGSYNEQFF

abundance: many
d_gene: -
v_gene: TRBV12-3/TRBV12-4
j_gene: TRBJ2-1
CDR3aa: CASTRQSRNNEQFF

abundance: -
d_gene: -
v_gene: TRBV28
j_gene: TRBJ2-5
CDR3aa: CASKQHSGETQYF

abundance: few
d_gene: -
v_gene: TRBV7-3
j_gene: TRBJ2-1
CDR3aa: CASSLTTSSYNEQFF

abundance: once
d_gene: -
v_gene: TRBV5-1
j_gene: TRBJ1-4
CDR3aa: CASNKVGGDEKLFF

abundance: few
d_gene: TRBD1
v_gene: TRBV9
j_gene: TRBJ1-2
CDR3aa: CASSTRLGQGEYGYTF

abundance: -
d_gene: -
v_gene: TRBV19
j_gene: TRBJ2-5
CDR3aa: CASSIDRARAQYF

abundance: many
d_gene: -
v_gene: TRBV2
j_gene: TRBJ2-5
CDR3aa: CASRLLETQYF

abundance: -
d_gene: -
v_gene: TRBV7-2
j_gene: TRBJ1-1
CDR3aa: CASSLLPPSTEAFF

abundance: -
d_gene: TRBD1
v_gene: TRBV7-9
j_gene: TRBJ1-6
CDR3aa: CASSGGGRGNSPLHF

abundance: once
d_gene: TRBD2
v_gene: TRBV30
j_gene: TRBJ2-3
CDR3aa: CAWSSSGRTDTQYF

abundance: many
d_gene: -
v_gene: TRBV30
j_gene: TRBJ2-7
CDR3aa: CAWSHLYEQYF

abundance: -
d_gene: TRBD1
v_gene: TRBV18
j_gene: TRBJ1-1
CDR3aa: CASSPLMGQGDTEAFF

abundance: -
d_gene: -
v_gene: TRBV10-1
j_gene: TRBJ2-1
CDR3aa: CASSESGLTYNEQFF

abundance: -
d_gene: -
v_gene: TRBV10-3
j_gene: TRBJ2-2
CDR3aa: CAISHSGTSNGELFF

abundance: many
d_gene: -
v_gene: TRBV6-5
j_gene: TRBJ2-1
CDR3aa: CASSYSASYNEQFF

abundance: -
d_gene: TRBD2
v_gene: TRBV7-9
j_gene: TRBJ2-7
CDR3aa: CPSSSRLAGSYEQYF

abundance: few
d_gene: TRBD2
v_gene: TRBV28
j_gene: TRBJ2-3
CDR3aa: CASSAQLAGPNKEPSGTQYF

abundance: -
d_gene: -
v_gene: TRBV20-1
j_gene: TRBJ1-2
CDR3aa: CSASGTPNYGYTF

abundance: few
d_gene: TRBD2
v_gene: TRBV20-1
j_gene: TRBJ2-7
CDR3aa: CSARRSGLAGRYEQYF

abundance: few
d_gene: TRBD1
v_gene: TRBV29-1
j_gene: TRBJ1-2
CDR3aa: CSAGTGTNYGYTF

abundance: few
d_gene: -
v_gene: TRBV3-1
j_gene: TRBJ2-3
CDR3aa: CASSQQGTDTQYF

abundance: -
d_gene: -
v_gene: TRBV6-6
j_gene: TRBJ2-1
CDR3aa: CASSYSGLRDYRVDYNEQFF

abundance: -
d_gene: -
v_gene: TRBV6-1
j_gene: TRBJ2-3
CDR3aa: CASSKDPSSTDTQYF

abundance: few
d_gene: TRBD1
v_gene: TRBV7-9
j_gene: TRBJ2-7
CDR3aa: CASSGNRDSYEQYF

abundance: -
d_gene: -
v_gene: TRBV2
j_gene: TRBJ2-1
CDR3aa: CASGLQFF

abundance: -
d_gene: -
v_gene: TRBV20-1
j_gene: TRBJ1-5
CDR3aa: CSARLGNQPQHF

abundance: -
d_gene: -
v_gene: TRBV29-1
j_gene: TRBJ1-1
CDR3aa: CSVEDRAGEKAFF

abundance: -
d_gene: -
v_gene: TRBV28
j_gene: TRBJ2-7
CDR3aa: CASSLGGPTIYEQYF

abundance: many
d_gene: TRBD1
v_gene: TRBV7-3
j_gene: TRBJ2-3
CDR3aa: CASSLRQGPDTQYF

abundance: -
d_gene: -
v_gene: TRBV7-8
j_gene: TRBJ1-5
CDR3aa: CASSRDSLNQPQHF

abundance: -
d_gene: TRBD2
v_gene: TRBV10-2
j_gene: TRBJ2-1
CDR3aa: CASSGGGGLYNEQFF

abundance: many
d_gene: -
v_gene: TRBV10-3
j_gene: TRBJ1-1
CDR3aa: CAISERRDTEAFF